This T cell receptor (beta chain) derives from a study of cytomegalovirus exposure and HLA in healthy donors. Germline values: CDR1 MGHRA, CDR2 YSYEKL. Trimming shortened V by 0 bases and J by 4 bases, and 4 bases separated the two germline ends. The CDR3 has 13 amino acids. Study-wide findings and caveats: Common viral pathogens seemed to be connected with several of the most significant clusters, according to a later analysis. V- and J-gene trimming in TCR beta was tied to a missense DCLRE1C variant by an analysis performed later. Solely CMV serostatus was available to characterize immune exposure.

The PCR made use of 60 Vbeta and 13 Jbeta primers. Measured with immunoSEQ multiplex PCR; TCRdb has only the in-frame clones, and not every one. Of hundreds of thousands of clones listed, approximately 78% were seen once; the top ten hold about 3%. This clone appeared a few times. Its antigen remains unidentified. This chain joins TRBV4-1 and TRBJ1-5; D not certain. Input material: PBMCs. This TCR was recovered from a man aged 25 to 40 in good health and CMV-seronegative. Here the CDR3 DNA reads TGCGCCAGCAGCCAAGATCGGAATCAGCCCCAGCATTTT. This gives the protein CASSQDRNQPQHF.